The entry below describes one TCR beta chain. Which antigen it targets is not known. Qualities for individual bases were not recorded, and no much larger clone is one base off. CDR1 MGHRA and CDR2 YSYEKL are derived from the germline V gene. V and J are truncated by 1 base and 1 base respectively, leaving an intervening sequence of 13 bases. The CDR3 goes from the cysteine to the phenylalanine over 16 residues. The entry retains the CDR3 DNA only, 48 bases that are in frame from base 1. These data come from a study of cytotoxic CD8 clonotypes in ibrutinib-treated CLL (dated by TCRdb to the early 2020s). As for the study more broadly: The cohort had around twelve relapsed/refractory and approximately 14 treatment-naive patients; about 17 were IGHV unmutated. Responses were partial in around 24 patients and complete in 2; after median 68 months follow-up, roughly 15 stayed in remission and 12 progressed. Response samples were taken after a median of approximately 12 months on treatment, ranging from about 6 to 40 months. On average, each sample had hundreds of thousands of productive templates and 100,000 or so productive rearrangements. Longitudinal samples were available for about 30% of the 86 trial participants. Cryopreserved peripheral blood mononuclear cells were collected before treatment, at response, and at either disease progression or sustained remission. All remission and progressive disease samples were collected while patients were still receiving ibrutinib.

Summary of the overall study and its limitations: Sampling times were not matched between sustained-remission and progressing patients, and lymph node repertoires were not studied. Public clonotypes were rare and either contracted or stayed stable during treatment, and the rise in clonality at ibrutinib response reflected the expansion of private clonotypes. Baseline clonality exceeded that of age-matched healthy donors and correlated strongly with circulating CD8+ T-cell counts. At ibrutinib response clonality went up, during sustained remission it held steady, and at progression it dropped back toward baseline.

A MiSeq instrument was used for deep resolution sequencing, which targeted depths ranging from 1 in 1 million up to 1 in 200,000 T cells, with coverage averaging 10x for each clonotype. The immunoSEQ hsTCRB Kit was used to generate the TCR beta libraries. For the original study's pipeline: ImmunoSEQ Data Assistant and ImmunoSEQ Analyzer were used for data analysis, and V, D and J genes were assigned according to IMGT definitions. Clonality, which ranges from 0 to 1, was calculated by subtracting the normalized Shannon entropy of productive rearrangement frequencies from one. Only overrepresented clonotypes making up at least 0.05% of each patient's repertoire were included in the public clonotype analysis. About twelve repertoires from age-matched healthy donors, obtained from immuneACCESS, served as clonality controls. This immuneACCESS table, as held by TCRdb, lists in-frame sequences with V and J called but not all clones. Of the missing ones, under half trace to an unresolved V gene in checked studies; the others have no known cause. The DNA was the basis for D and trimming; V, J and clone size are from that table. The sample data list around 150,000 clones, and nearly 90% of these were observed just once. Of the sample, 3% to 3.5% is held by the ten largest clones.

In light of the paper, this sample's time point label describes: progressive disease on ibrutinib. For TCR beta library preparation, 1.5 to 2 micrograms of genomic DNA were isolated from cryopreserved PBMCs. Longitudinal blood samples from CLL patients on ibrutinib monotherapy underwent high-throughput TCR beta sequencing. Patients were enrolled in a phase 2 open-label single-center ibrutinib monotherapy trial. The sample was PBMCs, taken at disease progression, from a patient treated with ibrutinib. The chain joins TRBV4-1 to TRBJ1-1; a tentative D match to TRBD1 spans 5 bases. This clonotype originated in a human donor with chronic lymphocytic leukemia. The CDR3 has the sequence CASSQVWGPKNTEAFF. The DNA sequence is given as TGCGCCAGCAGCCAAGTTTGGGGACCGAAGAACACTGAAGCTTTCTTT.